The sequence of this TCR beta chain was determined in a study of T cells after posttransplantation cyclophosphamide. TCRdb's table, derived via immunoSEQ multiplex PCR, lists solely in-frame clones and lacks some. Singletons are absent from the sample, which has about 15,000 clones. This CDR3 has 17 amino acids. The germline CDR1 and CDR2 sequences are LGHNA and YNFKEQ. Unmatched junction bases numbered 6, after V lost 4 bases and J lost 0 bases. Busulfan-fludarabine conditioning, marrow transplant, and cyclophosphamide on days +3 and +4 were administered. General study points: TRB clonality was highly associated with recipient CMV seropositivity and reactivation. Donor-recipient repertoire similarity was low at 1-2 months, rising over year one. TRB overlap between skin or GI tissue T cells and blood was limited.

For this clone: Antigen unknown.

The specimen comprised PBMCs, sampled 1162 days after allogeneic stem cell transplant with posttransplant cyclophosphamide. This rearrangement joins TRBV4-2 to TRBJ2-3; 11 bases are shared with TRBD2. This sequence was found in a female patient aged 35 to 55 who received an allogeneic stem cell transplant from a related donor, was CMV-positive, and had no GVHD. The T cells may partly be graft donor cells. CDR3 residues: CASSLVAGGPSTDTQYF. In DNA, the CDR3 is TGTGCCAGCAGCCTCGTAGCGGGGGGGCCCAGCACAGATACGCAGTATTTT.